This T cell receptor (beta chain) was sequenced during a study of T cell repertoires in cytomegalovirus infection (dated by TCRdb to about 2019). About the study as a whole: The peptide stimulations were aimed at well-studied HLA-B-restricted epitopes as well as recently identified HLA-C-restricted CMV epitopes, whose presentation resists viral immunomodulation. Donor HLA type was relevant to the analysis, as public TCR beta signatures indicated carriage of CMV infection together with the matching HLA type. Results and caveats for the whole study, not just this receptor: Carriers of CMV infection plus the relevant HLA type were discriminated by the cumulative frequency of public TCR beta family members in the study cohort and in an independent approximately 340-donor cohort. In the ex vivo response, HLA-C-restricted CMV-specific TCR beta clonotypes were dominant, and in two of eight donors the single most frequent clonotype came from this HLA-C-restricted group.

The sample's treatment or condition label, in plain terms: in vitro stimulation with specific CMV peptide epitopes to enrich CMV-specific T cells. Trimming costs V 5 bases and J 4 bases, and their ends lie 8 bases apart. The cysteine opens and the phenylalanine closes a CDR3 of 12 amino acids. Only the CDR3 portion is preserved as DNA: 36 bases, with reading frame beginning at the first base. CDR1 SGHRS and CDR2 YFSETQ were looked up in the germline V gene. About this clonotype itself: Its antigen target is currently unknown. Per-base qualities were not stored, and no clone one base away is much larger.

TCRdb records Illumina HiSeq 1500 as the sequencer. TCRdb reprocessing: public reads trimmed at Q25 with fastp, clones called with MiXCR, in-frame beta chains kept. Each record represents a unique CDR3 protein, reported with the most common genes and DNA among its rows. In this sample the table shows hundreds of thousands of distinct CDR3 sequences, roughly 30% of which occur a single time. The biggest ten clones account for about 18% of the sample. The specimen comprised cultured PBMCs, sampled from culture after CMV antigen stimulation. The receptor chain draws on TRBV5-1 and TRBJ2-3, with the D gene call left open. This sequence was found in a human donor in good health (CMV status not recorded). Some clones in this sample may be carry-over from other donors' samples. The DNA sequence reads TGCGCCAGCAGGGCTTGGGCAGATACGCAGTATTTT. It is translated as CASRAWADTQYF.